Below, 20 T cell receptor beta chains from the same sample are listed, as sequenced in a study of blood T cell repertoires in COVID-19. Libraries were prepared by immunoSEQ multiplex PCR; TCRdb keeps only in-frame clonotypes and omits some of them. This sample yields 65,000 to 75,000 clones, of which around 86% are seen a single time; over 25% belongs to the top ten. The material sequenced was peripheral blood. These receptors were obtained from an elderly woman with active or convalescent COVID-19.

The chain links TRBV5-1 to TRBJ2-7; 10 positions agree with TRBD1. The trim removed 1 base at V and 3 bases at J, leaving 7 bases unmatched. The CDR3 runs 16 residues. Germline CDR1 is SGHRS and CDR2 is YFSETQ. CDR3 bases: TGCGCCAGCAGCTTGTCCACCGGACAGGGGGTCTACGAGCAGTACTTC. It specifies CASSLSTGQGVYEQYF.

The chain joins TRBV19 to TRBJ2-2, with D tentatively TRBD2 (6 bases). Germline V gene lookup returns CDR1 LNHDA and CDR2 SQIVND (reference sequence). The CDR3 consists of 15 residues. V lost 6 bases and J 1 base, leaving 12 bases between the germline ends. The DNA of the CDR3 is TGTGCCAGTAGGGGGGGACTGCTGAACACCGGGGAGCTGTTTTTT. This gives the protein CASRGGLLNTGELFF.

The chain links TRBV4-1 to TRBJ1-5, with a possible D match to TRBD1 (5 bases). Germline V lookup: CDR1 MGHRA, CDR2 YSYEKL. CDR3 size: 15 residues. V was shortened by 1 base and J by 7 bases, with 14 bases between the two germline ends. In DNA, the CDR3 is TGCGCCAGCAGCCAAGTAGGAGGGGTAGGACAGCCCCAGCATTTT. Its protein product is CASSQVGGVGQPQHF.

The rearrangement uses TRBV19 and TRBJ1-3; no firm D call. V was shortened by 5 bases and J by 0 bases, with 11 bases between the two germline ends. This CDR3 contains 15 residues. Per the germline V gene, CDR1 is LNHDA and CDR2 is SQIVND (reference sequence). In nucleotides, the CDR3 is TGTGCCAGTAGTGTCCCCCGGGGCTCTGGAAACACCATATATTTT. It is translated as CASSVPRGSGNTIYF.

The CDR3 coding sequence is TGTGCCAGCAGCCAATTCGGGGGGAGTTACAATGAGCAGTTCTTC. Translating it yields CASSQFGGSYNEQFF. The chain couples TRBV7-3 to TRBJ2-1; TRBD2 matches at 7 bases. V shed 5 bases, J shed 4 bases, and the junction held 8 bases outside the gene matches. CDR1 and CDR2 (germline): SGHTA, FQGTGA. The CDR3 sequence is 15 residues long.

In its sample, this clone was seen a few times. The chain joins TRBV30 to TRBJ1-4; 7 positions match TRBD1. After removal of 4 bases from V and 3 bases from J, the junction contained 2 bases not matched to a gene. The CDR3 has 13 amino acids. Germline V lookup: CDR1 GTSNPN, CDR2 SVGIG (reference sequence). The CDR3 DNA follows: TGTGCCTGGAAGGGACAGCCTAATGAAAAACTGTTTTTT. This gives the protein CAWKGQPNEKLFF.

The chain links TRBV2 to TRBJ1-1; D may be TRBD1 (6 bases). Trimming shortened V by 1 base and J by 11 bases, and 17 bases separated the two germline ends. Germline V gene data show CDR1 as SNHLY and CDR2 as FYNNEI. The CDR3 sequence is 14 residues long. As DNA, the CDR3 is TGTGCCAGCAGTGAAGATAGGCAGGGGCCCTTGGCTTTCTTT. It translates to CASSEDRQGPLAFF.

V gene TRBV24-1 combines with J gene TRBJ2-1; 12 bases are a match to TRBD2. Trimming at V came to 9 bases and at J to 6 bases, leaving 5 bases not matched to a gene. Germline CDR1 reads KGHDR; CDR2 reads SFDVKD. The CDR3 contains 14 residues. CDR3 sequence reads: CATATSGGPNEQFF. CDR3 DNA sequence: TGTGCCACCGCAACTAGCGGGGGGCCCAATGAGCAGTTCTTC.

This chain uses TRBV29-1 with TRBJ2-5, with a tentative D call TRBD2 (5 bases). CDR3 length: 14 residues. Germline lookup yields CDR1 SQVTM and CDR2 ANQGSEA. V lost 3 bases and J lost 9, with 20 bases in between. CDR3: CSVERSGLTRAQYF. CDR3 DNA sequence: TGCAGCGTTGAGCGGAGTGGACTCACCCGGGCCCAGTACTTC.

The CDR3, as DNA: TGTGCCAGCTCACCGGAGGCAGTAATTCAGCCCCAGCATTTT. It codes for CASSPEAVIQPQHF. The V and J genes are TRBV18 and TRBJ1-5; the D is unclear. The CDR3 sequence is 14 residues long. Trimming removed 3 bases from V and 6 bases from J, with 12 bases in between. Per the germline V gene, CDR1 is KGHSH and CDR2 is LQKENI.

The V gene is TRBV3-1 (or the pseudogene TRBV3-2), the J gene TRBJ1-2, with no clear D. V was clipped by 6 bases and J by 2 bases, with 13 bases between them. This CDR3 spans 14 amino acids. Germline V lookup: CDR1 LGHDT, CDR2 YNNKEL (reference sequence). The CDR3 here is CASSLPGMNYGYTF. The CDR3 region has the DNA TGTGCCAGCAGTCTTCCGGGGATGAACTATGGCTACACCTTC.

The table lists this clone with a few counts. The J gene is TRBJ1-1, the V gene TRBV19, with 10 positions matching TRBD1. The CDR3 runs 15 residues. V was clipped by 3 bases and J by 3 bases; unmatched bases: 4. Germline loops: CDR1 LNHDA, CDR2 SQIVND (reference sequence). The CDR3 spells CASSIYGTGDTEAFF. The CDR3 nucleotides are TGTGCCAGTAGTATCTACGGGACAGGGGACACTGAAGCTTTCTTT.

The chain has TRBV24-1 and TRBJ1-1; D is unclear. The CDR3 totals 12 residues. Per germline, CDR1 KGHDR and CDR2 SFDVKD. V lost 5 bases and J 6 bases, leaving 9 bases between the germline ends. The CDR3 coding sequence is TGTGCCACCAGTGTGAGCGGGGCTGAAGCTTTCTTT. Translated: CATSVSGAEAFF.

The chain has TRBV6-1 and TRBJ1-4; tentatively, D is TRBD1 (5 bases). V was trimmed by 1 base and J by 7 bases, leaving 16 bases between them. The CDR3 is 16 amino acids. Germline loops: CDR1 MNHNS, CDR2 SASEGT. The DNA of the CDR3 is TGTGCCAGCAGTGAAGGAAGGGGTTCGAGACTTGAAAAACTGTTTTTT. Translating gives CASSEGRGSRLEKLFF.

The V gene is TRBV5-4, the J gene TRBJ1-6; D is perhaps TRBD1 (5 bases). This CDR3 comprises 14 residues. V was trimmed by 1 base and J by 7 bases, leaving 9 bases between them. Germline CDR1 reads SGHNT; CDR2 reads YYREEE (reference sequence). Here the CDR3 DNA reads TGTGCCAGCAGCTTGATTGGACACAATTCACCCCTCCACTTT. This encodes CASSLIGHNSPLHF.

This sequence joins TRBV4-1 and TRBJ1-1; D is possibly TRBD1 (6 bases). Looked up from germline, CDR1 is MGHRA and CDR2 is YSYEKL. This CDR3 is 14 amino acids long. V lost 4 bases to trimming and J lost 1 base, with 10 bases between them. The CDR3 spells CASSRPGANTEAFF. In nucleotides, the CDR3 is TGCGCCAGCAGCCGTCCAGGGGCGAACACTGAAGCTTTCTTT.

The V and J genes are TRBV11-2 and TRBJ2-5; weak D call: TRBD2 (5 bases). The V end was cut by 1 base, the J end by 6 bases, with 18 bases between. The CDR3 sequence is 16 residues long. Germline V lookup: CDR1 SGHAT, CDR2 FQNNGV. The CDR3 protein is CASSLGGSAHRKTQYF. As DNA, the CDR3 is TGTGCCAGCAGCTTAGGCGGGTCGGCGCACCGGAAGACCCAGTACTTC. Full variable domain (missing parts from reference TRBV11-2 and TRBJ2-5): EAGVAQSPRYKIIEKRQSVAFWCNPISGHATLYWYQQILGQGPKLLIQFQNNGVVDDSQLPKDRFSAERLKGVDSTLKIQPAKLEDSAVYLCASSLGGSAHRKTQYFGPGTRLLVL.

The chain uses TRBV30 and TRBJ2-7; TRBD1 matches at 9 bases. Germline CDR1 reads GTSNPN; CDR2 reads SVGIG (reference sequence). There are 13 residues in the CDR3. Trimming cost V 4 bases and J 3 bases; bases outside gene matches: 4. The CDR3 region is CAWNRGLNYEQYF. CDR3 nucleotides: TGTGCCTGGAACAGGGGGCTCAACTACGAGCAGTACTTC. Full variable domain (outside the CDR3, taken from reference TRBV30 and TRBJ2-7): SQTIHQWPATLVQPVGSPLSLECTVEGTSNPNLYWYRQAAGRGLQLLFYSVGIGQISSEVPQNLSASRPQDRQFILSSKKLLLSDSGFYLCAWNRGLNYEQYFGPGTRLTVT.

The CDR3 bases are TGTGCCAGCAGTGAGCGGGCATCGGGGGGAGGAGAAAAACTGTTTTTT. This encodes CASSERASGGGEKLFF. The chain joins TRBV2 to TRBJ1-4; D possibly corresponds to TRBD1 (5 bases). The CDR3 is made up of 16 amino acids. In germline, CDR1 is SNHLY, CDR2 FYNNEI. Between the trimmed V and J ends, which lost 3 bases and 8 bases, there was a span of 19 bases.

The chain's CDR3 is CASSPGQGIQPQHF. The DNA for the CDR3 is TGTGCCAGCAGCCCCGGACAGGGGATTCAGCCCCAGCATTTT. This chain joins TRBV5-5 and TRBJ1-5; 9 bases are shared with TRBD1. V was clipped by 4 bases and J by 6 bases; unmatched bases: 5. From germline, CDR1 is SGHKS and CDR2 YYEKEE (reference sequence). This CDR3 spans 14 amino acids.